The entry that follows covers one T cell receptor (beta chain) sequence. This sample is part of a study of blood T cell repertoires in COVID-19. Profiling relied on immunoSEQ multiplex PCR, and the TCRdb table lists in-frame clones only, not all of them. Of 130,000 to 150,000 clones in the sample, around four fifths were seen once. The CDR3 loop spans 13 amino acids. Trimming left V 4 bases short and J 8 bases short, with 11 bases between. Germline V gene lookup returns CDR1 SGHDN and CDR2 FVKESK. The TCR was taken from a woman in her thirties or forties with active or convalescent COVID-19. The V call is TRBV14, the J call TRBJ1-4; weak D call: TRBD1 (5 bases). Sequencing was done on a sample of peripheral blood. CDR3 DNA sequence: TGTGCCAGCAGCCTAGGGGTCAGGGAAAAACTGTTTTTT. Translated: CASSLGVREKLFF.